A selection of T cell receptor beta chains follows, all from one sample in a study of blood T cell repertoires in COVID-19. Some clones are missing from TCRdb's copy, which holds only in-frame ones; the method was immunoSEQ multiplex PCR. In the table there are approximately 230,000 clones, about 86% of which are singletons. The sequenced sample was peripheral blood. These receptors came from a man aged 80 or over with acute or convalescent COVID-19. Each CDR3 is given with its conserved first and last residue. Each record gives: clone size, V gene, D gene, J gene, CDR3 protein, CDR3 DNA. The D gene is left open where the match is weak. The size of a clone is reported for some rows only, either as once, few or many, or as a class for expanded clones.

.,TRBV5-1,.,TRBJ1-1,CASSFGYPGMNTEAFF,TGCGCCAGCAGCTTTGGGTATCCGGGGATGAACACTGAAGCTTTCTTT
once,TRBV5-1,.,TRBJ2-5,CASRGYGGTPRYGQETQYF,TGCGCCAGCCGGGGATACGGGGGGACACCTAGGTATGGGCAAGAGACCCAGTACTTC
.,TRBV5-6,.,TRBJ2-7,CASSPRFPGTRSSYEQYF,TGTGCCAGCAGCCCCAGGTTCCCCGGGACAAGGAGCTCCTACGAGCAGTACTTC
.,TRBV2,TRBD2,TRBJ2-2,CASRAASGVLGPGELFF,TGTGCCAGCAGAGCGGCTAGCGGGGTACTTGGTCCCGGGGAGCTGTTTTTT
.,TRBV18,.,TRBJ2-2,CASSPTGVSHGELFF,TGTGCCAGCTCACCGACGGGAGTATCTCACGGGGAGCTGTTTTTT
.,TRBV19,TRBD1,TRBJ1-5,CASSGTGGANQPQHF,TGTGCCAGTAGCGGGACAGGGGGTGCCAATCAGCCCCAGCATTTT
once,TRBV20-1,.,TRBJ2-7,CSASSSLYEQYF,TGCAGTGCTAGTAGTAGCCTCTACGAGCAGTACTTC
.,TRBV2,.,TRBJ1-4,CASRTGVPNEKLFF,TGTGCCAGCAGAACAGGAGTACCTAATGAAAAACTGTTTTTT
.,TRBV28,TRBD1,TRBJ2-7,CASSLYRGHEQYF,TGTGCCAGCAGTTTATACAGGGGTCACGAGCAGTACTTC
few,TRBV2,.,TRBJ2-2,CASRRDTGPAGELFF,TGTGCCAGCAGGAGGGACACAGGGCCGGCCGGGGAGCTGTTTTTT
.,TRBV30,.,TRBJ2-1,CAYDAGADEQFF,TGTGCCTACGACGCGGGGGCGGATGAGCAGTTCTTC
.,TRBV20-1,TRBD2,TRBJ2-7,CSASDSSGRSYEQYF,TGCAGTGCTAGTGACAGTAGCGGGAGATCCTACGAGCAGTACTTC
.,TRBV15,TRBD1,TRBJ2-5,CATSRDRTGRETQYF,TGTGCCACCAGCAGAGACAGGACAGGGCGAGAGACCCAGTACTTC
.,TRBV3-1/TRBV3-2,TRBD2,TRBJ2-7,CASSQFGLAGGEQYF,TGTGCCAGCAGCCAGTTCGGACTAGCGGGAGGGGAGCAGTACTTC
.,TRBV5-4,TRBD1,TRBJ2-7,CASSLAWDSSYEQYF,TGTGCCAGCAGCTTGGCCTGGGACAGCTCCTACGAGCAGTACTTC
once,TRBV3-1/TRBV3-2,TRBD2,TRBJ2-7,CASSPGLAGGPYEQYF,TGTGCCAGCAGTCCGGGACTAGCGGGAGGCCCCTACGAGCAGTACTTC
.,TRBV14,TRBD1,TRBJ2-3,CASSQVGQGDTQYF,TGTGCCAGCAGCCAAGTGGGACAGGGAGATACGCAGTATTTT
.,TRBV5-8,.,TRBJ2-2,CASSQLGLATNTGELFF,TGTGCCAGCAGCCAATTGGGCCTAGCGACGAACACCGGGGAGCTGTTTTTT